These 18 T cell receptor beta chains originate from one sample sequenced in a study of CD8 T cells in ankylosing spondylitis. TCRdb passed the 5' RACE reads through MiXCR, listing each CDR3 protein once. The repertoire holds roughly 400,000 distinct CDR3 sequences, with approximately 20% as singletons. Their antigens are not known. Findings and caveats of the study: A motif in TCR beta, a set of about 8 highly homologous variants, appeared characteristic of ankylosing spondylitis blood.

Sequences were obtained from blood, either unsorted or a sorted T cell fraction (not recorded which). Receptor source: a male donor with ankylosing spondylitis.

The rearrangement links TRBV20-1 to TRBJ1-2, with a tentative D call TRBD1 (5 bases). Trimming shortened V by 3 bases and J by 8 bases, and 10 bases separated the two germline ends. Germline V gives CDR1 DFQATT, CDR2 SNEGSKA (reference sequence). The CDR3 contains 11 residues. The chain's CDR3 is CSARTRGGYTF. CDR3 DNA sequence: TGCAGTGCTAGGACACGGGGGGGCTACACCTTC.

This clonotype came up a few times. The V gene is TRBV6-2 or TRBV6-3, the J gene TRBJ2-5; 8 nucleotides align to TRBD1. J gave up 0 bases and V 10 bases, and 7 bases lay outside the gene matches. The germline V gene encodes CDR1 MNHEY and CDR2 SVGEGT. The CDR3 contains 14 residues. This chain's CDR3 is CATRDRLYQETQYF. The CDR3, as DNA: TGTGCCACTCGGGACAGGTTGTACCAAGAGACCCAGTACTTC.

Ten or more counts support this clonotype. The chain is built from TRBV14 and TRBJ2-7; TRBD1 aligns across 9 bases. J gave up 2 bases and V 4 bases, and 6 bases lay outside the gene matches. The germline V gene has CDR1 SGHDN and CDR2 FVKESK. This CDR3 has 15 amino acids. For the CDR3, the DNA is TGTGCCAGCAGCCCATTAGGACAGGGGCCCTACGAGCAGTACTTC. As protein: CASSPLGQGPYEQYF.

The rearrangement links TRBV29-1 to TRBJ2-5, with TRBD2 matching over 8 bases. The V gene end was trimmed by 6 bases and the J gene end by 4 bases; junction bases not matched to a gene: 10. The CDR3 is made up of 14 amino acids. Germline CDR1 reads SQVTM; CDR2 reads ANQGSEA. In nucleotides, the CDR3 is TGCAGCGTGGCCCCTGCAGCGGGAGTAGAGACCCAGTACTTC. It encodes CSVAPAAGVETQYF.

In this sample, this clonotype turned up a few times. The CDR3 nucleotides read TGTGCCAGCAGCCAAGCGGCTAGCGGGCAAGAGACCCAGTACTTC. Its protein is CASSQAASGQETQYF. This chain links TRBV3-1 with TRBJ2-5; 8 bases line up with TRBD2. The V and J ends lost 1 base and 2 bases, in that order; junction bases with no gene match: 3. The CDR3 is 15 amino acids. Germline V gives CDR1 LGHDT, CDR2 YNNKEL (reference sequence).

The genes are TRBV28 and TRBJ1-1, with 7 bases that match TRBD1. The CDR3 spans 15 residues. J was trimmed by 8 bases and V by 7 bases; bases with no gene match: 16. Germline V gives CDR1 MDHEN, CDR2 SYDVKM. In nucleotides, the CDR3 is TGTGCCAGCAAACGACAGGGACAGAGTGTCACCGAAGCTTTCTTT. Translated, it gives CASKRQGQSVTEAFF.

This clonotype turned up a few times. This chain uses TRBV5-6 with TRBJ1-2; D unresolved. V was clipped by 4 bases and J by 7 bases, with 14 bases between them. The CDR3 runs to 13 residues. The germline CDR1 and CDR2 sequences are SGHDT and YYEEEE. The CDR3 nucleotides read TGTGCCAGCAGCCCGGAAATTAAGAGTGGCTACACCTTC. Amino acids: CASSPEIKSGYTF.

The V call is TRBV7-2, the J call TRBJ2-1; 9 positions agree with TRBD2. The germline V gene encodes CDR1 SGHTA and CDR2 FQGNSA. The CDR3 totals 15 residues. Trimming took 7 bases from V and 6 from J; bases not matched to a gene: 10. CDR3 sequence (DNA): TGTGCCAGCAACCAGGGGACTAGCTGGGGCAATGAGCAGTTCTTC. This sequence encodes CASNQGTSWGNEQFF.

V is TRBV21-1 and J is TRBJ2-2; the table's D call, TRBD1, has no DNA check behind it. TRBV21-1 is a documented pseudogene. This CDR3 has 18 residues. The CDR3 reads CASSKHRRGLVCTGELFF. The CDR3 DNA is TGTGCCAGCAGCAAACATAGGAGGGGGCTAGTCTGCACCGGGGAGCTGTTTTTT.

This clonotype was detected a few times. The gene calls are TRBV6-1 and TRBJ2-7; TRBD1 matches 9 bases. V was pared by 4 bases and J by 3 bases, with 4 bases of the junction left unmatched. Germline CDR1 and CDR2: MNHNS and SASEGT. This CDR3 region has 14 residues. Written as DNA, the CDR3 is TGTGCCAGCAGTGTCCGGGACAGGGTCTACGAGCAGTACTTC. This translates into CASSVRDRVYEQYF.

The chain carries TRBV3-1 and TRBJ2-1, with TRBD2 matching over 10 bases. The CDR3 runs 16 residues. From germline, CDR1 is LGHDT and CDR2 YNNKEL (reference sequence). The V segment lost 6 bases and the J segment 5 bases; nucleotides outside the gene matches: 10. This CDR3 reads CASSPPSGRFNNEQFF. The CDR3 coding sequence is TGTGCCAGCAGTCCCCCTAGCGGGAGATTCAACAATGAGCAGTTCTTC.

This clonotype was seen only a few times. The chain combines TRBV27 with TRBJ1-2; 9 nucleotides match TRBD1. Per germline, CDR1 MNHEY and CDR2 SMNVEV (reference sequence). The CDR3 is made up of 14 amino acids. Trimming at V came to 5 bases and at J to 8 bases, leaving 9 bases not matched to a gene. CDR3 sequence (DNA): TGTGCCAGCAGTCTCAACAGGGGGCAATGGGGCTACACCTTC. Its protein product is CASSLNRGQWGYTF.

The V call is TRBV7-2, the J call TRBJ1-5, with D possibly matching TRBD1 (6 bases). V shed 1 base and J shed 5 bases, with 12 bases lying between them. The CDR3 runs 15 residues. Germline V gene sequence: CDR1 SGHTA, CDR2 FQGNSA. The DNA of the CDR3 is TGTGCCAGCAGCTTAGAGGGGGGGTTCGATCAGCCCCAGCATTTT. Amino acids: CASSLEGGFDQPQHF.

This clonotype has more than one count but fewer than ten. The chain couples TRBV20-1 to TRBJ1-4, with 9 bases fitting TRBD1. Germline V CDR1 and CDR2: DFQATT, SNEGSKA (reference sequence). The junction had 8 bases not matched to a gene; V was cut back by 5 bases and J by 10 bases. The length of the CDR3 is 13 residues. CDR3 loop: CSAGGQGEGKLFF. The CDR3 nucleotides are TGCAGTGCTGGGGGACAGGGTGAGGGAAAACTGTTTTTT.

The chain employs TRBV4-1 and TRBJ2-7; 9 nucleotides align to TRBD1. V shed 0 bases, J shed 5 bases, and the junction held 8 bases outside the gene matches. CDR1 MGHRA and CDR2 YSYEKL come from the germline V gene. The CDR3 contains 16 residues. The CDR3 region has the DNA TGCGCCAGCAGCCAAGAAGTCCGGGACAGGGTCAACGAGCAGTACTTC. Amino acid sequence: CASSQEVRDRVNEQYF.

This clonotype showed up many times. The rearrangement joins TRBV25-1 to TRBJ1-2; possible D gene TRBD1, 5 bases. Germline V gives CDR1 MGHDK, CDR2 SYGVNS. Deletions cut 3 bases from V and 8 bases from J, with 16 bases between. CDR3 length: 14 residues. CDR3 residues: CASSEPPDSGGYTF. The CDR3 DNA reads as TGTGCCAGCAGTGAGCCCCCAGACTCAGGGGGCTACACCTTC.

The chain employs TRBV7-3 and TRBJ2-3; no reliable D call. CDR1 SGHTA and CDR2 FQGTGA come from the germline V gene. The V gene lost 4 bases and the J gene lost 2 bases, with 7 bases spanning the gap. This CDR3 is 13 amino acids long. CDR3 protein: CASSSGNTDTQYF. The CDR3 nucleotides read TGTGCCAGCAGCTCCGGAAACACAGATACGCAGTATTTT.

This chain uses TRBV7-6 with TRBJ2-7; D remains unclear. Trimming removed 5 bases from V and 4 bases from J, with 15 bases in between. This CDR3 spans 14 amino acids. Looked up from germline, CDR1 is SGHVS and CDR2 is FNYEAQ. The CDR3 protein is CASSRPPDGYEQYF. For the CDR3, the DNA is TGTGCCAGCAGCCGTCCGCCCGACGGTTACGAGCAGTACTTC.